These 16 T cell receptor beta chains share one sample of origin, sequenced in a study of early T cells in non-severe SARS-CoV-2 infection. One entry per CDR3 protein results from TCRdb running MiXCR on the 5' RACE reads. The data show 63,000 or so distinct CDR3 sequences, with about 10% seen just once and 6% to 7% held by the top ten. Sequences were obtained from whole blood. Every receptor here comes from an adult who was a healthcare worker with PCR-confirmed SARS-CoV-2 infection or an uninfected control (not recorded which).

The V gene is TRBV20-1, the J gene TRBJ2-3, with 11 bases fitting TRBD2. The CDR3 is 14 amino acids. The germline V gene has CDR1 DFQATT and CDR2 SNEGSKA (reference sequence). Unmatched junction bases numbered 8, after V lost 6 bases and J lost 6 bases. The CDR3 spells CSAPLAGVADTQYF. The DNA for the CDR3 is TGCAGTGCACCACTAGCGGGGGTGGCGGATACGCAGTATTTT.

This clonotype was counted many times. The chain carries TRBV18 and TRBJ2-1; possibly TRBD2 for D (7 bases). This CDR3 spans 14 amino acids. V lost 3 bases to trimming and J lost 8 bases, with 14 bases between them. Germline lookup yields CDR1 KGHSH and CDR2 LQKENI. The CDR3 reads CASSPRGGGDEQFF. Here the CDR3 DNA reads TGTGCCAGCTCACCCCGGGGAGGGGGTGATGAGCAGTTCTTC.

This clonotype was observed many times. This chain uses TRBV20-1 with TRBJ2-7, with D possibly being TRBD1 (6 bases). The germline V gene has CDR1 DFQATT and CDR2 SNEGSKA (reference sequence). The CDR3 is 12 residues long. V was trimmed by 3 bases and J by 2 bases, leaving 8 bases between them. The CDR3: CSASGDTYEQYF. The CDR3 DNA reads as TGCAGTGCTAGTGGGGACACCTACGAGCAGTACTTC.

The gene calls are TRBV6-5 and TRBJ2-3; maybe TRBD2 (5 bases). Germline V CDR1 and CDR2: MNHEY, SVGAGI. V was trimmed by 10 bases and J by 5 bases, leaving 10 bases between them. This CDR3 contains 11 residues. Written as DNA, the CDR3 is TGTGCCACCGTCGGGGTAGATACGCAGTATTTT. Amino acids: CATVGVDTQYF.

This clonotype was seen many times. DNA for the CDR3: TGTGCCAGCAGTACTCGAACGGGAACAACTAATGAAAAACTGTTTTTT. Its translation is CASSTRTGTTNEKLFF. The V call is TRBV12-3 or TRBV12-4, the J call TRBJ1-4; D gene unclear. The CDR3 extends over 16 amino acids. Trimming cost V 5 bases and J 0 bases, with 13 bases left between them.

This clonotype has more than one count but fewer than ten. V gene TRBV5-1 combines with J gene TRBJ2-1; 9 nucleotides agree with TRBD2. The V and J ends lost 2 bases and 9 bases, in that order; junction bases with no gene match: 6. This CDR3 contains 14 residues. Germline V gives CDR1 SGHRS, CDR2 YFSETQ. Written as DNA, the CDR3 is TGCGCCAGCAGCTTCGCGGGGGGGCGGATTGAGCAGTTCTTC. Its protein product is CASSFAGGRIEQFF.

This clonotype has a count of ten or more. The chain carries TRBV21-1 and TRBJ2-1; TRBD1 is taken as the D call from the table, unchecked against the DNA. TRBV21-1 has pseudogene status. CDR3 length: 17 amino acids. The CDR3: CASARDRVMPAYNEQFF. In DNA, the CDR3 is TGTGCCAGCGCAAGGGACAGGGTAATGCCGGCTTACAATGAGCAGTTCTTC.

CDR3 in DNA: TGTGCCAGCAGCTTATTGGGTGTCCCAGATACGCAGTATTTT. Its translation is CASSLLGVPDTQYF. This chain connects TRBV11-2 to TRBJ2-3; D is unresolved. Germline CDR1 SGHAT, CDR2 FQNNGV. The CDR3 has 14 residues. Trimming removed 2 bases from V and 4 bases from J, with 10 bases in between.

In this sample, this clonotype turned up many times. The genes are TRBV30 and TRBJ1-4, with D tentatively TRBD1 (6 bases). This CDR3 is built from 13 residues. V lost 0 bases and J 11 bases, leaving 13 bases between the germline ends. Germline V gene sequence: CDR1 GTSNPN, CDR2 SVGIG (reference sequence). For the CDR3, the DNA is TGTGCCTGGAGTGTACAGGGATCAGAGAAACTGTTTTTT. Protein product: CAWSVQGSEKLFF.

This clonotype appeared many times. The CDR3 DNA follows: TGTGCCAGCAGCTTAAAAGTGGCGCCAGATACGCAGTATTTT. This translates into CASSLKVAPDTQYF. This chain connects TRBV7-3 to TRBJ2-3, with unresolved D. Germline loops: CDR1 SGHTA, CDR2 FQGTGA. CDR3 size: 14 residues. V was pared by 1 base and J by 4 bases, with 9 bases between.

This clonotype was counted at least ten times. V usage is TRBV7-6 and J usage is TRBJ1-1; D is unclear. Germline V gene data show CDR1 as SGHVS and CDR2 as FNYEAQ. The V and J ends lost 7 bases and 0 bases respectively, with 9 bases between them. There are 13 residues in the CDR3. The CDR3 DNA reads TGTGCCAGCACCCTAGGGCTGAACACTGAAGCTTTCTTT. This gives the protein CASTLGLNTEAFF. Together with reference TRBV7-6 and TRBJ1-1, the CDR3 gives the full variable domain: GAGVSQSPRYKVTKRGQDVALRCDPISGHVSLYWYRQALGQGPEFLTYFNYEAQQDKSGLPNDRFSAERPEGSISTLTIQRTEQRDSAMYRCASTLGLNTEAFFGQGTRLTVV.

The chain joins TRBV7-8 to TRBJ2-7, with D possibly TRBD1 on 6 matching bases. Germline V gene data show CDR1 as SGHVS and CDR2 as FQNEAQ. Trimming removed 5 bases at V and 4 bases at J, with 12 bases between. The CDR3 has 13 residues. This chain's CDR3 is CASSRDTGYEQYF. The CDR3 nucleotides read TGTGCCAGCAGCCGGGACACGGGGTACGAGCAGTACTTC.

The sample holds a few counts of this clonotype. The chain combines TRBV6-5 with TRBJ2-3; 7 bases fit TRBD1. TRBJ1-5 explains the end of the DNA better; the J call may be wrong. The CDR3 length is 14 residues. The germline V gene has CDR1 MNHEY and CDR2 SVGAGI. CDR3 sequence reads: CASSTGVSADTQHF. The CDR3, as DNA: TGTGCCAGCAGTACAGGGGTCTCGGCAGATACGCAGCATTTT.

V usage is TRBV6-2 or TRBV6-3 and J usage is TRBJ2-3; 7 bases are a match to TRBD2. J gave up 5 bases and V 6 bases, and 8 bases lay outside the gene matches. The CDR3 totals 14 residues. CDR1 is MNHEY and CDR2 is SVGEGT in the germline V gene. In DNA, the CDR3 is TGTGCCAGCAGACCCACCCTAGCGGAAGATACGCAGTATTTT. Its protein is CASRPTLAEDTQYF.

V gene TRBV6-5 combines with J gene TRBJ1-5, with D possibly TRBD1 on 6 matching bases. Trimming cost V 6 bases and J 0 bases, with 12 bases left between them. This CDR3 has 15 residues. The germline V gene has CDR1 MNHEY and CDR2 SVGAGI. Here the CDR3 reads CASRPTGISNQPQHF. CDR3 sequence (DNA): TGTGCCAGCAGACCAACAGGGATTAGCAATCAGCCCCAGCATTTT.

This clonotype was observed a few times. The chain employs TRBV11-1 and TRBJ2-5; TRBD2 might be the D (5 bases). Trimming stripped 0 bases from V and 0 bases from J, with 8 bases between. This CDR3 contains 15 residues. Germline V gene lookup returns CDR1 SGHAT and CDR2 FQDESV (reference sequence). CDR3 loop: CASSLARANQETQYF. Here the CDR3 DNA reads TGTGCCAGCAGCTTAGCGCGGGCTAACCAAGAGACCCAGTACTTC.